Each of the 24 T cell receptor beta chains below was sequenced from the same sample in a study of low-dose radiotherapy and immunotherapy resistance in tumors. First-strand cDNA relied on TRAV- and TRBV-specific primers spanning alpha and beta chains. For amplifying TCRs, the PCR ran for about 22 cycles with Phusion, which was used together with a constant-region primer and the adapter on the V primers. TCRdb analysed the reads with MiXCR anew, one entry per CDR3 protein. The table records tens of thousands of distinct CDR3 sequences, roughly 31% of them present only once. Noted time point: before trial treatment. The source material was PBMCs, sampled before treatment. The receptors originated from a male donor with gallbladder cancer.

V gene TRBV4-3 combines with J gene TRBJ1-1, with 9 bases lining up with TRBD1. The CDR3 loop spans 14 amino acids. Germline-derived CDR1 and CDR2 are LGHNA and YSLEER. Trimming took 3 bases from V and 3 from J; bases not matched to a gene: 2. In nucleotides, the CDR3 is TGCGCCAGCAGCCAGCGGACAGGGGACACTGAAGCTTTCTTT. It yields the protein CASSQRTGDTEAFF.

This clonotype was counted many times. The chain carries TRBV7-9 and TRBJ2-3; 7 bases are a match to TRBD1. The CDR3 has 13 amino acids. The V gene's germline CDR1 is SEHNR and CDR2 FQNEAQ (reference sequence). The J segment lost 4 bases and the V segment lost 5 bases, leaving 3 bases of the junction unmatched. The CDR3 loop reads CASSGTGADTQYF. As DNA, the CDR3 is TGTGCCAGCAGCGGAACAGGGGCAGATACGCAGTATTTT.

The chain combines TRBV6-8 with TRBJ1-2; D uncertain. The CDR3 spans 14 residues. The germline gives CDR1 MNHGY, CDR2 SAAAGT. With 6 bases removed from V and 2 bases from J, the gap between germline ends came to 13 bases. The CDR3 region is CASRVSAGNYGYTF. DNA for the CDR3: TGTGCCAGCAGAGTTTCGGCTGGGAACTATGGCTACACCTTC.

This clonotype has at least ten counts. This chain uses TRBV6-2 or TRBV6-3 with TRBJ2-1; possible D gene TRBD2, 6 bases. The V and J ends lost 6 bases and 1 base respectively, with 16 bases between them. Looked up from germline, CDR1 is MNHEY and CDR2 is SVGEGT. The length of the CDR3 is 16 residues. In DNA, the CDR3 is TGTGCCAGCAGCGACCTTGGAGGGAAATCCTACAATGAGCAGTTCTTC. Its protein is CASSDLGGKSYNEQFF.

Worth noting for this clonotype: This could be a read error, since a much larger clone is one nucleotide away. The genes are TRBV27 and TRBJ2-3; 9 positions agree with TRBD2. V shed 6 bases, J shed 5 bases, and the junction held 12 bases outside the gene matches. The CDR3 extends over 16 amino acids. Germline V lookup: CDR1 MNHEY, CDR2 SMNVEV (reference sequence). The CDR3 nucleotides read TGTGCCAGCAGCGGAGCGGGGGGCCGAATTGTAGATACGCAGTATTTT. This encodes CASSGAGGRIVDTQYF.

This clonotype was counted many times. V gene TRBV29-1 combines with J gene TRBJ2-1, with D perhaps given as TRBD1 or TRBD2 (5 bases each). The CDR3 consists of 14 residues. Trimming took 3 bases from V and 8 from J, leaving 17 bases between them. CDR1 is SQVTM and CDR2 is ANQGSEA in the germline V gene. The DNA for the CDR3 is TGCAGCGTTGACCGGGGCAGAGGATGGGATGAGCAGTTCTTC. Amino acids: CSVDRGRGWDEQFF.

The V call is TRBV4-1, the J call TRBJ2-4, with 15 positions matching TRBD2. Germline lookup yields CDR1 MGHRA and CDR2 YSYEKL. CDR3 length equals 18 residues. V trimming: 4 bases; J trimming: 0 bases; junction bases outside the gene matches: 4. CDR3 sequence reads: CASSPGLAGGLAKNIQYF. The CDR3 coding sequence is TGCGCCAGCAGCCCGGGACTAGCGGGAGGTCTAGCCAAAAACATTCAGTACTTC.

This chain connects TRBV6-2 or TRBV6-3 to TRBJ2-3, with D maybe TRBD1 (6 bases). The CDR3 runs to 14 residues. V was pared by 4 bases and J by 2 bases, with 10 bases between. CDR1 MNHEY and CDR2 SVGEGT come from the germline V gene. The CDR3, as DNA: TGTGCCAGCAGTTTACAGGGTTTCACAGATACGCAGTATTTT. This encodes CASSLQGFTDTQYF.

The chain combines TRBV5-3 with TRBJ2-3; 11 positions match TRBD2. TRBV5-3 is an ORF; its function is uncertain. The V and J ends lost 8 bases and 2 bases, in that order; junction bases with no gene match: 10. The CDR3 has 16 amino acids. The CDR3 sequence: CASSVLAGEVTDTQYF. The CDR3 DNA reads TGTGCCAGCAGCGTACTAGCGGGAGAGGTCACAGATACGCAGTATTTT.

This sequence joins TRBV28 and TRBJ1-2, with 9 bases lining up with TRBD1. V gave up 6 bases and J gave up 13 bases; unmatched junction bases: 18. The CDR3 consists of 15 residues. Germline V gene sequence: CDR1 MDHEN, CDR2 SYDVKM. This chain's CDR3 is CASSGAGTGFSIGTF. In nucleotides, the CDR3 is TGTGCCAGCAGCGGAGCCGGGACAGGGTTTTCGATCGGCACCTTC.

In this sample, this clonotype turned up many times. The chain links TRBV19 to TRBJ1-2, with TRBD1 identical over 7 bases. The CDR3 has 14 amino acids. J gave up 4 bases and V 1 base, and 3 bases lay outside the gene matches. Germline loops: CDR1 LNHDA, CDR2 SQIVND (reference sequence). As DNA, the CDR3 is TGTGCCAGTAGTATAGGCGACAGGGCCTATGGCTACACCTTC. As protein: CASSIGDRAYGYTF.

This clonotype was counted a few times. The CDR3 nucleotides are TGCAGCGTACACCCAGGGGGGGACAGTCTAAAAGAGACCCAGTACTTC. As protein: CSVHPGGDSLKETQYF. The chain joins TRBV29-1 to TRBJ2-5, with D possibly called TRBD1 or TRBD2 (7 bases each). The CDR3 consists of 16 residues. The germline CDR1 and CDR2 sequences are SQVTM and ANQGSEA. Trimming left V 6 bases short and J 3 bases short, with 23 bases between.

This clonotype was picked up many times. The J gene is TRBJ2-1, the V gene TRBV27; weak D call: TRBD2 (6 bases). The germline V and J ends were trimmed by 5 bases and 6 bases, with 14 bases remaining between them. The CDR3 is 14 amino acids. Germline CDR1 reads MNHEY; CDR2 reads SMNVEV (reference sequence). The CDR3 DNA is TGTGCCAGCAGTACCTACCGGGAGCCCAATGAGCAGTTCTTC. This translates into CASSTYREPNEQFF.

J is TRBJ2-7 and V is TRBV7-2, with 10 positions matching TRBD2. The germline V gene has CDR1 SGHTA and CDR2 FQGNSA. This CDR3 comprises 15 residues. V was clipped by 5 bases and J by 4 bases; unmatched bases: 8. The CDR3 DNA sequence: TGTGCCAGCAGCCAGGTAGCGGGGGGCCCGTACGAGCAGTACTTC. It translates to CASSQVAGGPYEQYF.

In its sample, this clonotype was seen many times. The genes are TRBV7-2 and TRBJ2-4; 9 bases agree with TRBD1. The CDR3 is 15 residues long. CDR1 is SGHTA, CDR2 FQGNSA, per germline. With 3 bases clipped from V and 6 bases from J, the junction kept 6 bases outside the gene matches. The CDR3 DNA is TGTGCCAGCAGCTTCGACAGGGGGGAGAGAAACATTCAGTACTTC. Its protein product is CASSFDRGERNIQYF.

In its sample, this clonotype was seen many times. The rearrangement joins TRBV14 to TRBJ2-7; D call uncertain. This CDR3 spans 15 amino acids. From germline, CDR1 is SGHDN and CDR2 FVKESK. The V gene lost 2 bases and the J gene lost 5 bases, with 16 bases spanning the gap. CDR3 amino acids: CASSQMLRPVDEQYF. The CDR3 DNA follows: TGTGCCAGCAGCCAAATGTTACGGCCCGTTGACGAGCAGTACTTC.

At least ten counts were recorded for this clonotype. The CDR3 nucleotides are TGCGCCAGCAGCGCGGTCGGCGGGGGCTACGACGAGCAGTACTTC. Amino acid sequence: CASSAVGGGYDEQYF. The chain joins TRBV5-1 to TRBJ2-7, with a possible D match to TRBD2 (7 bases). Germline CDR1 and CDR2: SGHRS and YFSETQ. Trimming stripped 4 bases from V and 5 bases from J, with 19 bases between. There are 15 residues in the CDR3.

This clonotype was seen many times. The chain is built from TRBV30 and TRBJ2-3; D gene ambiguous. The CDR3 length is 12 residues. The germline V gene has CDR1 GTSNPN and CDR2 SVGIG (reference sequence). V shed 4 bases and J shed 4 bases, with 9 bases lying between them. For the CDR3, the DNA is TGTGCCTGGACCCGACCGCCAGATACGCAGTATTTT. It yields the protein CAWTRPPDTQYF.

The rearrangement uses TRBV5-1 and TRBJ2-7; D is possibly TRBD2 (5 bases). The germline gives CDR1 SGHRS, CDR2 YFSETQ. Trimming shortened V by 4 bases and J by 2 bases, and 13 bases separated the two germline ends. The CDR3 covers 14 residues. The CDR3 DNA sequence: TGCGCCAGCAGCGCCGCCGGGAACACCTACGAGCAGTACTTC. Amino acid sequence: CASSAAGNTYEQYF.

This clonotype appeared many times. This rearrangement joins TRBV6-2 or TRBV6-3 to TRBJ1-4, with D possibly being TRBD1 (6 bases). The CDR3 is made up of 14 amino acids. The germline V gene encodes CDR1 MNHEY and CDR2 SVGEGT. The V gene lost 6 bases and the J gene lost 7 bases, with 15 bases spanning the gap. CDR3 sequence (DNA): TGTGCCAGCAGAGAACAGGGTGTCTCTGAAAAACTGTTTTTT. It codes for CASREQGVSEKLFF.

This clonotype has ten or more counts. The chain employs TRBV7-2 and TRBJ2-1; TRBD2 agrees at 8 bases. This CDR3 spans 15 amino acids. The V and J ends lost 6 bases and 4 bases, in that order; junction bases with no gene match: 8. Germline assignment: CDR1 SGHTA and CDR2 FQGNSA. CDR3 in amino acids: CASSLNSGGYNEQFF. Here the CDR3 DNA reads TGTGCCAGCAGTCTGAACAGCGGGGGTTACAATGAGCAGTTCTTC.

As for this clonotype: A read error is the likely source, as a far larger clone sits one nucleotide away. The gene calls are TRBV11-2 and TRBJ2-7; 14 nucleotides line up with TRBD2. The V segment lost 0 bases and the J segment 7 bases; nucleotides outside the gene matches: 14. There are 19 residues in the CDR3. Germline V gene sequence: CDR1 SGHAT, CDR2 FQNNGV. The CDR3 here is CASSLEFRGTSGRNNEQYF. The DNA for the CDR3 is TGTGCCAGCAGCTTAGAGTTTCGGGGGACTAGCGGGAGAAACAATGAGCAGTACTTC.

This rearrangement joins TRBV11-3 to TRBJ2-1; D gene unclear. CDR1 is SGHNT and CDR2 is YENEEA in the germline V gene. V was trimmed by 1 base and J by 5 bases, leaving 9 bases between them. The CDR3 consists of 14 residues. The CDR3 sequence is CASSLGWTDNEQFF. In DNA, the CDR3 is TGTGCCAGCAGCTTAGGGTGGACCGACAATGAGCAGTTCTTC.

This clonotype was observed at least ten times. The chain couples TRBV19 to TRBJ1-4; 7 positions agree with TRBD1. The CDR3 loop spans 14 amino acids. The V segment lost 6 bases and the J segment 6 bases; nucleotides outside the gene matches: 7. In germline, CDR1 is LNHDA, CDR2 SQIVND (reference sequence). CDR3 bases: TGTGCCAGTAGGAGGCAGGGGGGAGATGAAAAACTGTTTTTT. This encodes CASRRQGGDEKLFF.